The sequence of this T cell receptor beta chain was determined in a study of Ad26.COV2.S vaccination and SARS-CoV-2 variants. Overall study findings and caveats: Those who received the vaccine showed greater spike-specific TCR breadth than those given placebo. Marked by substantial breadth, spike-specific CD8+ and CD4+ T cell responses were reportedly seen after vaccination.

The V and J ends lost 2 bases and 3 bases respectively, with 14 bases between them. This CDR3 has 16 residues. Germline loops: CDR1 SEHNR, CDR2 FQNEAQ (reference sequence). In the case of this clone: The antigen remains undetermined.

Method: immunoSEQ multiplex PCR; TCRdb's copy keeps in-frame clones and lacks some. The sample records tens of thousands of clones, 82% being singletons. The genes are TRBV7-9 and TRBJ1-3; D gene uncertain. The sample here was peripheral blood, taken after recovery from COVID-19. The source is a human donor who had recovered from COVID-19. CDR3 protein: CASSLYLRTRGNTIYF. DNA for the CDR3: TGTGCCAGCAGCTTATATTTGAGGACGCGTGGAAACACCATATATTTT.